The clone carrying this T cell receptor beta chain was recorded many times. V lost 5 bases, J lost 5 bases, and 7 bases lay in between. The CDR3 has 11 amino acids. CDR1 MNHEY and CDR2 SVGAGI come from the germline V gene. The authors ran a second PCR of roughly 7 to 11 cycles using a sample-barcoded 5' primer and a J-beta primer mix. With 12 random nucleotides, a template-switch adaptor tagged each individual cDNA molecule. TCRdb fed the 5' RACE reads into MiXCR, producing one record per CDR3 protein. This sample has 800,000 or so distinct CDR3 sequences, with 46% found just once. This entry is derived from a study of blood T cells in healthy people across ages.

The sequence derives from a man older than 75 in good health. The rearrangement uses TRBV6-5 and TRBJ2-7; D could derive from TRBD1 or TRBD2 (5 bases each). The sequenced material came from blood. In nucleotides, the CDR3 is TGTGCCAGCAGTCGAGGGGACGAGCAGTACTTC. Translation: CASSRGDEQYF.